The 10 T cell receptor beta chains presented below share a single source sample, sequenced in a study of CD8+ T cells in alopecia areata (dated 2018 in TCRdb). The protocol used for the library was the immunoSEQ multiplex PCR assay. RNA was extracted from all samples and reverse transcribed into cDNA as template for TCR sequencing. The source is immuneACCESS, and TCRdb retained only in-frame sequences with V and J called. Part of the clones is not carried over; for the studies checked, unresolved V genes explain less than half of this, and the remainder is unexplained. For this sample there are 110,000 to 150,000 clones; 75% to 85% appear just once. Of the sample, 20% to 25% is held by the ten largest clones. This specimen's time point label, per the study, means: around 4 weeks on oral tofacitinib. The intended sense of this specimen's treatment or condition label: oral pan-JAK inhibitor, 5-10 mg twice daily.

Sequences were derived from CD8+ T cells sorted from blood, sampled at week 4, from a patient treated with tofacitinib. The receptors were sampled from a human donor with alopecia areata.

The CDR3, as DNA: TGTGCCAGCAGTAACGGGGGGACCCAGTACTTC. Encoded protein: CASSNGGTQYF. The chain combines TRBV6-6 with TRBJ2-5; maybe TRBD2 (6 bases). The CDR3 totals 11 residues. The germline CDR1 and CDR2 sequences are MNHNY and SVGAGI (reference sequence). Trimming removed 5 bases at V and 7 bases at J, with 8 bases between.

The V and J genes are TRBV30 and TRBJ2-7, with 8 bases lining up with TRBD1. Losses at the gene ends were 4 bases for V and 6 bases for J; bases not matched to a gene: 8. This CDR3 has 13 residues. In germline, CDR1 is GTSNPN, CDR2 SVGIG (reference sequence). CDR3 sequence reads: CAWNIAGGAEQYF. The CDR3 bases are TGTGCCTGGAATATCGCAGGGGGCGCCGAGCAGTACTTC.

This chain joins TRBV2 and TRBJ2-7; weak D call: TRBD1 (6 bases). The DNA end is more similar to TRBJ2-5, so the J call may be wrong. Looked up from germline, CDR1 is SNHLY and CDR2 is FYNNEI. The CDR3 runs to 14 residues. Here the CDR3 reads CASSEGQGHETQYF. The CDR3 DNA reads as TGTGCCAGCAGTGAGGGGCAGGGGCACGAGACCCAGTACTTC.

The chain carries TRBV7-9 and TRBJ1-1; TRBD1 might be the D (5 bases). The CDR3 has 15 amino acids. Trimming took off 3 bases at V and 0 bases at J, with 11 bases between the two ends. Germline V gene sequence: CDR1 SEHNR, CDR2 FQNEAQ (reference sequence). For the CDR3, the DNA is TGTGCCAGCAGCTTCAGAGGACATCTGAACACTGAAGCTTTCTTT. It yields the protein CASSFRGHLNTEAFF.

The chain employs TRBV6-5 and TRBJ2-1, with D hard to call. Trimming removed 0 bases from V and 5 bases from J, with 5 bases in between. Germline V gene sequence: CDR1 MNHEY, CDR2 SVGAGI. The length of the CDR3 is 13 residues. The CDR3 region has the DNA TGTGCCAGCAGTTACTCTCCAAACAATGAGCAGTTCTTC. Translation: CASSYSPNNEQFF.

DNA for the CDR3: TGTGCCAGCAGTTTTGAAACCGGGACTAGCTACGAGCAGTACTTC. Residues: CASSFETGTSYEQYF. This rearrangement joins TRBV6-6 to TRBJ2-7, with TRBD2 matching 8 bases. The V segment lost 4 bases and the J segment 3 bases; nucleotides outside the gene matches: 8. This CDR3 is 15 amino acids long. CDR1 is MNHNY and CDR2 is SVGAGI in the germline V gene (reference sequence).

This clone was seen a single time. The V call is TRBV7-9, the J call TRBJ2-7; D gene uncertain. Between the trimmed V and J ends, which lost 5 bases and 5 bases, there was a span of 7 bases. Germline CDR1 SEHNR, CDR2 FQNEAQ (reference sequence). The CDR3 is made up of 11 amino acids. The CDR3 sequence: CASSSVDEQYF. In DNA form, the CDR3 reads TGTGCCAGCAGCAGTGTCGACGAGCAGTACTTC.

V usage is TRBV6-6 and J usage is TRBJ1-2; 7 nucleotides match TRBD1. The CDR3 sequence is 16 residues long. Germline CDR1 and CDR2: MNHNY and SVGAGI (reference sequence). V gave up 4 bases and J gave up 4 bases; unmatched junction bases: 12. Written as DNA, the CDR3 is TGTGCCAGCAGTTCGGGATACCCAGGGACAGTCTATGGCTACACCTTC. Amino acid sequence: CASSSGYPGTVYGYTF.

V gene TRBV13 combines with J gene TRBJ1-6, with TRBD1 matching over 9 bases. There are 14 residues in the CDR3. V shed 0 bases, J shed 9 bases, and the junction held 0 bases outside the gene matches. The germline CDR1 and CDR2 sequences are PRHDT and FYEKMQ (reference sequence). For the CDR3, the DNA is TGTGCCAGCAGCTTAGGGACAGGGGGTTCACCCCTCCACTTT. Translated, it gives CASSLGTGGSPLHF.

The CDR3 region has the DNA TGTGCCAGCAGCTTACCGGGGTTGGCATGGGAGACCCAGTACTTC. It translates to CASSLPGLAWETQYF. The chain uses TRBV7-2 and TRBJ2-5, with D possibly matching TRBD2 (5 bases). The ends were cut back, 2 bases at V and 5 bases at J, with 15 bases in the middle. This CDR3 region has 15 residues. Germline CDR1 and CDR2: SGHTA and FQGNSA.